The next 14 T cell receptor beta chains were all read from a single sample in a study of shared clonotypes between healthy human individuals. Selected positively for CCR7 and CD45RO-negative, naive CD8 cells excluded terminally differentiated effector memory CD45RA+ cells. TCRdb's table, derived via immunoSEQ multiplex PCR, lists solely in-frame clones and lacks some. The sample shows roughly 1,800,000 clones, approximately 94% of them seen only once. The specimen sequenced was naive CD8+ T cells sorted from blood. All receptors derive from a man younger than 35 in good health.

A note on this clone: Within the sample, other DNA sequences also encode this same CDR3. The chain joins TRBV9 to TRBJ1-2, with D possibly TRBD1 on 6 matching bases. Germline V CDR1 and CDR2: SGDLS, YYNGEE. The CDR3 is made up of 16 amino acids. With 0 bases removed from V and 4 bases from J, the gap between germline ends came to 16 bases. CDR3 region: CASSVEDSPPLYGYTF. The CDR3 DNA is TGTGCCAGCAGCGTAGAGGACAGCCCGCCACTCTATGGCTACACCTTC.

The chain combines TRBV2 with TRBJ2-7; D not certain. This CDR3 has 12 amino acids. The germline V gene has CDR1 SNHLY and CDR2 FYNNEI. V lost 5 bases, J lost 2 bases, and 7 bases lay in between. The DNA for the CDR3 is TGTGCCAGCAGTCTGGCCACCTACGAGCAGTACTTC. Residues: CASSLATYEQYF.

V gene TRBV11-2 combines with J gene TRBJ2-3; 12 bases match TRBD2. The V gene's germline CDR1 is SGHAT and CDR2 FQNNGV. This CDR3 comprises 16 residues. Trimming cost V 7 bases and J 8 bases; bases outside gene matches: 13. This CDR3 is CASTSPGLAGGSTQYF. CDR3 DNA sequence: TGTGCCAGCACCTCTCCGGGCCTAGCGGGGGGGAGTACGCAGTATTTT.

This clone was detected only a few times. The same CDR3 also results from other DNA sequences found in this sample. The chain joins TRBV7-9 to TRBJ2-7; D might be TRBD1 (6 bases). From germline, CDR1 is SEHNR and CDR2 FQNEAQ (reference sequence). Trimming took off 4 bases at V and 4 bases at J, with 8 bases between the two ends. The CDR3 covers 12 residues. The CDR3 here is CASSWTAYEQYF. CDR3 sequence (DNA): TGTGCCAGCAGCTGGACAGCTTACGAGCAGTACTTC.

Here the CDR3 reads CASSQETRGIEQYF. For the CDR3, the DNA is TGCGCCAGCAGCCAAGAAACTCGGGGAATCGAGCAGTACTTC. J is TRBJ2-7 and V is TRBV4-3, with D possibly matching TRBD2 (5 bases). Looked up from germline, CDR1 is LGHNA and CDR2 is YSLEER. V shed 0 bases and J shed 6 bases, with 12 bases lying between them. This CDR3 spans 14 amino acids.

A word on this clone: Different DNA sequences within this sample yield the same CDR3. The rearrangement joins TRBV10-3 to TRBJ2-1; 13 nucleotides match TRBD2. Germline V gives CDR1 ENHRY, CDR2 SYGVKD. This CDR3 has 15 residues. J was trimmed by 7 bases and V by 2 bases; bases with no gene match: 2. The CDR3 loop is CAISEGLAGVNEQFF. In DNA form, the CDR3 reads TGTGCCATCAGTGAGGGACTAGCGGGGGTTAATGAGCAGTTCTTC.

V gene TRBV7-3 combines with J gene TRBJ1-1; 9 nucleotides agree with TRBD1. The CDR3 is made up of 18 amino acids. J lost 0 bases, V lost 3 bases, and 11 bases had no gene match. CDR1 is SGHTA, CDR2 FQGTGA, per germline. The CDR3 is CASSLLPGQGNMNTEAFF. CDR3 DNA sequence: TGTGCCAGCAGCTTGCTTCCGGGACAGGGCAATATGAACACTGAAGCTTTCTTT. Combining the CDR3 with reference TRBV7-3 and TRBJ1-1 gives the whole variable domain GAGVSQTPSNKVTEKGKYVELRCDPISGHTALYWYRQSLGQGPEFLIYFQGTGAADDSGLPNDRFFAVRPEGSVSTLKIQRTERGDSAVYLCASSLLPGQGNMNTEAFFGQGTRLTVV.

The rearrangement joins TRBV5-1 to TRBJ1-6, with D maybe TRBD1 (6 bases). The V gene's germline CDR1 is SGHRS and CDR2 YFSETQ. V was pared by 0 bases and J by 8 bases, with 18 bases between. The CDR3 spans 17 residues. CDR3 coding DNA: TGCGCCAGCAGCTTGGTAAGCGTCAGGGGAAAGCATTCACCCCTCCACTTT. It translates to CASSLVSVRGKHSPLHF.

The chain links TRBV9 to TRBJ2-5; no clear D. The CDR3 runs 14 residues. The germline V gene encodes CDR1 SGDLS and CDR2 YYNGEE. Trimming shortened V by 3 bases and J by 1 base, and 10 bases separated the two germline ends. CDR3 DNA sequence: TGTGCCAGCAGCGACGATGGCCCCCAAGAGACCCAGTACTTC. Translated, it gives CASSDDGPQETQYF.

The DNA for the CDR3 is TGTGCCAGCAGCAATCTTGGTGACAGCCTCAATGAGCAGTTCTTC. Translated: CASSNLGDSLNEQFF. V usage is TRBV5-4 and J usage is TRBJ2-1; possibly TRBD1 for D (5 bases). The CDR3 totals 15 residues. Germline V gives CDR1 SGHNT, CDR2 YYREEE (reference sequence). Trimming took 4 bases from V and 6 from J, leaving 17 bases between them.

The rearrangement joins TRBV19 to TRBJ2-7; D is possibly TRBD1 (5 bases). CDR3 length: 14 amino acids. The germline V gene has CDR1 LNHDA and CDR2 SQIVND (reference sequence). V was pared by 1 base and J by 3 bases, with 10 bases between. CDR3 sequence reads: CASSIAQTDYEQYF. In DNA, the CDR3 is TGTGCCAGTAGTATAGCCCAGACAGACTACGAGCAGTACTTC.

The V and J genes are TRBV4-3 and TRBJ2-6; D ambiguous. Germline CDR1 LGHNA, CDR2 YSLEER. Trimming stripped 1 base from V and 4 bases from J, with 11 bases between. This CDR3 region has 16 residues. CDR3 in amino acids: CASSQVDSVGANVLTF. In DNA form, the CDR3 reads TGCGCCAGCAGCCAAGTCGATTCAGTCGGGGCCAACGTCCTGACTTTC.

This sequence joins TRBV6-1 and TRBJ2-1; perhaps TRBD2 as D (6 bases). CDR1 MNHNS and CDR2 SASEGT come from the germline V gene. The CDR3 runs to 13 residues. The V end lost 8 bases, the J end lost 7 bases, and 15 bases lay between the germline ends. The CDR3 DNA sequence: TGTGCCAGCGGGTCGGGAGAAGGTAATGAGCAGTTCTTC. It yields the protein CASGSGEGNEQFF.

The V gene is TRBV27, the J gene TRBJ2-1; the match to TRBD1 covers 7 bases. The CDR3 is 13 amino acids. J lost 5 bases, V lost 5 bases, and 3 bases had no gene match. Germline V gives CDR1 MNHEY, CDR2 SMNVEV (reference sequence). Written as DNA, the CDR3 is TGTGCCAGCAGTCTGGACAGGAACAATGAGCAGTTCTTC. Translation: CASSLDRNNEQFF.